The 16 T cell receptor beta chains given below trace back to one sample, sequenced in a study of blood T cell repertoires in COVID-19. The method was immunoSEQ multiplex PCR; TCRdb's version includes in-frame clones alone and lacks a portion of them. This sample has tens of thousands of clones, with roughly 78% found just once. Sequenced material: peripheral blood. The receptors shown here come from a woman older than 75 with acute or convalescent COVID-19.

The rearrangement joins TRBV11-1 to TRBJ2-2; possible D gene TRBD1, 6 bases. Germline CDR1 and CDR2: SGHAT and FQDESV (reference sequence). CDR3 size: 17 residues. The V end lost 0 bases, the J end lost 5 bases, and 16 bases lay between the germline ends. The CDR3 bases are TGTGCCAGCAGCTTAGCTACCGGACTCAGGGGTACCGGGGAGCTGTTTTTT. This sequence encodes CASSLATGLRGTGELFF.

The chain couples TRBV19 to TRBJ2-3; TRBD2 aligns across 9 bases. Trimming removed 8 bases from V and 5 bases from J; junction bases left unmatched: 5. The CDR3 is made up of 13 amino acids. Germline V gene data show CDR1 as LNHDA and CDR2 as SQIVND (reference sequence). CDR3: CASRSSGVDTQYF. The DNA for the CDR3 is TGTGCCAGTCGGTCTAGCGGGGTAGATACGCAGTATTTT.

The J gene is TRBJ2-5, the V gene TRBV19, with 7 bases matching TRBD2. V lost 2 bases to trimming and J lost 0 bases; unmatched junction nucleotides: 3. The CDR3 spans 15 residues. Germline V gives CDR1 LNHDA, CDR2 SQIVND (reference sequence). The DNA for the CDR3 is TGTGCCAGTAGTATAAGTCGGGGGGACCAAGAGACCCAGTACTTC. It yields the protein CASSISRGDQETQYF. Variable domain in full (rest from reference TRBV19 and TRBJ2-5): DGGITQSPKYLFRKEGQNVTLSCEQNLNHDAMYWYRQDPGQGLRLIYYSQIVNDFQKGDIAEGYSVSREKKESFPLTVTSAQKNPTAFYLCASSISRGDQETQYFGPGTRLLVL.

The CDR3 DNA reads TGTGCCTGGAGCCCTATCCAGGGGTCTGAGCAGTTCTTC. As protein: CAWSPIQGSEQFF. The chain combines TRBV30 with TRBJ2-1, with D perhaps matching TRBD1 (6 bases). Trimming removed 3 bases at V and 9 bases at J, with 15 bases between. Germline values: CDR1 GTSNPN, CDR2 SVGIG (reference sequence). The CDR3 totals 13 residues.

In DNA, the CDR3 is TGTGCCAGCAGCTGGGGGGTCATTGCTATTGAAGCTTTCTTT. Translating gives CASSWGVIAIEAFF. The chain combines TRBV5-8 with TRBJ1-1; the D gene is possibly TRBD1 (5 bases). Germline V gene sequence: CDR1 SGHTS, CDR2 YDEGEE. V was trimmed by 3 bases and J by 7 bases, leaving 16 bases between them. The CDR3 is made up of 14 amino acids.

CDR3 protein: CASSQTLGTGENIQYF. Here the CDR3 DNA reads TGCGCCAGCAGCCAAACGCTGGGGACAGGGGAAAACATTCAGTACTTC. This chain joins TRBV4-1 and TRBJ2-4; 10 bases are shared with TRBD1. CDR3 length: 16 amino acids. V shed 2 bases, J shed 5 bases, and the junction held 6 bases outside the gene matches. Germline-derived CDR1 and CDR2 are MGHRA and YSYEKL.

The chain carries TRBV27 and TRBJ2-5, with D maybe TRBD2 (5 bases). The germline V gene has CDR1 MNHEY and CDR2 SMNVEV (reference sequence). The CDR3 runs to 17 residues. V was clipped by 5 bases and J by 5 bases, with 24 bases between them. CDR3 region: CASSQETSGMGRETQYF. CDR3 coding DNA: TGTGCCAGCAGTCAGGAAACAAGCGGCATGGGAAGGGAGACCCAGTACTTC.

V is TRBV5-5 and J is TRBJ1-2; D might be TRBD1 (5 bases). The CDR3 contains 14 residues. CDR1 is SGHKS, CDR2 YYEKEE, per germline (reference sequence). The V end lost 4 bases, the J end lost 2 bases, and 12 bases lay between the germline ends. The CDR3 loop reads CASSAVRANYGYTF. The CDR3 DNA is TGTGCCAGCAGCGCAGTCAGGGCGAACTATGGCTACACCTTC.

This clone showed up just a few times. The rearrangement links TRBV6-2 or TRBV6-3 to TRBJ2-5; TRBD2 aligns across 13 bases. V was pared by 5 bases and J by 7 bases, with 10 bases of the junction left unmatched. Germline loops: CDR1 MNHEY, CDR2 SVGEGT. The CDR3 totals 16 residues. Written as DNA, the CDR3 is TGTGCCAGCAGTCACGGGACTAGCGGGGAATCTGTGACCCAGTACTTC. As protein: CASSHGTSGESVTQYF.

This sequence joins TRBV2 and TRBJ1-4; D call uncertain. The germline CDR1 and CDR2 sequences are SNHLY and FYNNEI. This CDR3 spans 14 amino acids. Between the trimmed V and J ends, which lost 3 bases and 10 bases, there was a span of 15 bases. The CDR3 spells CASSDDPDEGKLFF. CDR3 DNA sequence: TGTGCCAGCAGTGACGACCCCGATGAGGGAAAACTGTTTTTT.

This clone was seen more than once but under ten times. The gene calls are TRBV27 and TRBJ1-6, with 7 positions matching TRBD1. The CDR3 consists of 16 residues. The germline gives CDR1 MNHEY, CDR2 SMNVEV (reference sequence). Losses at the gene ends were 3 bases for V and 4 bases for J; bases not matched to a gene: 6. The CDR3 DNA reads TGTGCCAGCAGTTTGGGAGACAGGGTATATAATTCACCCCTCCACTTT. Protein: CASSLGDRVYNSPLHF.

The V call is TRBV19, the J call TRBJ1-2; 9 bases agree with TRBD1. Germline-derived CDR1 and CDR2 are LNHDA and SQIVND (reference sequence). There are 16 residues in the CDR3. V lost 6 bases and J lost 0; bases outside the gene matches: 8. In nucleotides, the CDR3 is TGTGCCAGTAGATCCGGGACAGGGCGTTCTAACTATGGCTACACCTTC. It is translated as CASRSGTGRSNYGYTF.

The table lists this clone with a count of one. V and J are TRBV4-1 and TRBJ2-3, with D maybe TRBD2 (6 bases). The CDR3 is 16 amino acids. The V end lost 5 bases, the J end lost 2 bases, and 17 bases lay between the germline ends. Germline lookup yields CDR1 MGHRA and CDR2 YSYEKL. CDR3 in amino acids: CASSTPGPGDTDTQYF. In DNA, the CDR3 is TGCGCCAGCAGCACACCGGGCCCGGGGGACACAGATACGCAGTATTTT.

This clone was counted only a few times. In nucleotides, the CDR3 is TGTGCCAGTAGGCCGGGACAGGGGGCGAGAGGCAACTATGGCTACACCTTC. This sequence encodes CASRPGQGARGNYGYTF. The chain is built from TRBV19 and TRBJ1-2, with 12 bases aligning to TRBD1. The CDR3 runs 17 residues. V lost 6 bases to trimming and J lost 2 bases; unmatched junction nucleotides: 10. Per germline, CDR1 LNHDA and CDR2 SQIVND (reference sequence).

The rearrangement uses TRBV6-5 and TRBJ1-2; no definite D call. The V gene lost 0 bases and the J gene lost 4 bases, with 9 bases spanning the gap. The length of the CDR3 is 14 residues. CDR1 is MNHEY, CDR2 SVGAGI, per germline. The CDR3 bases are TGTGCCAGCAGTTACTCGTCAGGTCCCTATGGCTACACCTTC. It codes for CASSYSSGPYGYTF.

The chain links TRBV11-3 to TRBJ2-1; the D gene is possibly TRBD2 (7 bases). Trimming removed 4 bases at V and 4 bases at J, with 11 bases between. This CDR3 has 14 residues. The germline gives CDR1 SGHNT, CDR2 YENEEA. The CDR3 spells CASSSQGGYNEQFF. In DNA, the CDR3 is TGTGCCAGCAGCTCACAGGGAGGGTACAATGAGCAGTTCTTC.